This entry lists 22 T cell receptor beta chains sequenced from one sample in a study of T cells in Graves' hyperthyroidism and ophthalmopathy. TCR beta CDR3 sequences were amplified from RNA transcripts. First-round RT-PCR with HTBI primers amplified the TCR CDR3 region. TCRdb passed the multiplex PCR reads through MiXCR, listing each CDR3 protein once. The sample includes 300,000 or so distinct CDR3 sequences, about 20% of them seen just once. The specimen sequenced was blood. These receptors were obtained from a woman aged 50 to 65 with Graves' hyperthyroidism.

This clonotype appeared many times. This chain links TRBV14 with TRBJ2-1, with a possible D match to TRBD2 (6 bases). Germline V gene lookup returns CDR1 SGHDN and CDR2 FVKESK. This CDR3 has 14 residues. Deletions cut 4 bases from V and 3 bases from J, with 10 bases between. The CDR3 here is CASSPSGLYNEQFF. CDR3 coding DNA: TGTGCCAGCAGCCCGTCGGGACTCTACAATGAGCAGTTCTTC.

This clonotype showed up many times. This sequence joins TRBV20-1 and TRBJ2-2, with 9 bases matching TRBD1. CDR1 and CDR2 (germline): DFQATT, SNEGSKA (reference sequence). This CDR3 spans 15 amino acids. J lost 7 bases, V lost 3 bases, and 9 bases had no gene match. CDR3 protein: CSASDRQGGDGELFF. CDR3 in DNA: TGCAGTGCTAGCGACCGACAGGGGGGTGACGGGGAGCTGTTTTTT.

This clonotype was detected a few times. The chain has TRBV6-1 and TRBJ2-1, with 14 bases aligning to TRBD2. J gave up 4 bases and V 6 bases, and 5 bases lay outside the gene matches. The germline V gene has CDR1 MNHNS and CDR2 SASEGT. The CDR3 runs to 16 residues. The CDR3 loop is CASRQGTSGGYNEQFF. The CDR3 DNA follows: TGTGCCAGCAGGCAGGGGACTAGCGGGGGTTACAATGAGCAGTTCTTC.

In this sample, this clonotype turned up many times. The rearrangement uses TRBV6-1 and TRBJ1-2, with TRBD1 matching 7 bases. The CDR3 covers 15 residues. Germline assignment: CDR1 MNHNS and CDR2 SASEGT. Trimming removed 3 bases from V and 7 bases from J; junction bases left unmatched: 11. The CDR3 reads CASSEPTGPAAGYTF. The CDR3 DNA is TGTGCCAGCAGTGAGCCGACAGGGCCGGCGGCTGGCTACACCTTC.

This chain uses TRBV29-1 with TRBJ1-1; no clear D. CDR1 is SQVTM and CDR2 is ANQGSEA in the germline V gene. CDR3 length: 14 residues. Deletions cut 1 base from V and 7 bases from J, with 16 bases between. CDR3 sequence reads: CSVEAKEGRGEAFF. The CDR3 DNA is TGCAGCGTTGAAGCCAAGGAAGGGCGGGGTGAAGCTTTCTTT.

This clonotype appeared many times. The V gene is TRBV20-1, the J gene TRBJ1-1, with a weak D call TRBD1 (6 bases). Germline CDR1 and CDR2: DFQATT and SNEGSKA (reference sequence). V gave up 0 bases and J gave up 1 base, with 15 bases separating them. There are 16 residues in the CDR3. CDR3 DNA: TGCAGTGCTAGAGATGCGGGCGGACAGACGAACACTGAAGCTTTCTTT. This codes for CSARDAGGQTNTEAFF.

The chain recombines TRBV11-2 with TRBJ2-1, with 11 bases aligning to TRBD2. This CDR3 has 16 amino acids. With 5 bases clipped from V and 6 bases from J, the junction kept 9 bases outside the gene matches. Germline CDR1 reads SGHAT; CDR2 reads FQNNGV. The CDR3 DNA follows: TGTGCCAGCAGCACCCGGGCACTAGCGGGGGCCAATGAGCAGTTCTTC. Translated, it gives CASSTRALAGANEQFF.

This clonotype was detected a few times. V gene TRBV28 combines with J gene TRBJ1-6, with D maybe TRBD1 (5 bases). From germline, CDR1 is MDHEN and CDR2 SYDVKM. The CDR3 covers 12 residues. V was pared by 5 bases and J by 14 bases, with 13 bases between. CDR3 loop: CASSATVRALHF. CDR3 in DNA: TGTGCCAGCAGTGCGACAGTCCGGGCCCTCCACTTT.

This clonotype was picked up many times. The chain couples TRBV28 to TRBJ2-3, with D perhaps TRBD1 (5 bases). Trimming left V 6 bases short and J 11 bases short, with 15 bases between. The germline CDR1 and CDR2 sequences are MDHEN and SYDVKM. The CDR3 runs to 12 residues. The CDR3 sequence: CASRTGPDRQYF. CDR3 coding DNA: TGTGCCAGCAGAACCGGGCCAGACAGGCAGTATTTT.

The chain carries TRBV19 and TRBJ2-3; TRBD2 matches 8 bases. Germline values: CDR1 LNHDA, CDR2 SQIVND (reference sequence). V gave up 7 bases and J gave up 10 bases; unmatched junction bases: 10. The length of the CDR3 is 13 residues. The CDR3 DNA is TGTGCCAGTACCAACGCGATAGCGGGGCCGCAGTATTTT. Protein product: CASTNAIAGPQYF. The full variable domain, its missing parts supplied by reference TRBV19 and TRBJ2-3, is DGGITQSPKYLFRKEGQNVTLSCEQNLNHDAMYWYRQDPGQGLRLIYYSQIVNDFQKGDIAEGYSVSREKKESFPLTVTSAQKNPTAFYLCASTNAIAGPQYFGPGTRLTVL.

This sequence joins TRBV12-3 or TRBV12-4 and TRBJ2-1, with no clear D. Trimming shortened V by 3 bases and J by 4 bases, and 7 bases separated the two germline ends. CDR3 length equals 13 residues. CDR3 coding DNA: TGTGCCAGCAGTTTTGCGTCTTACAATGAGCAGTTCTTC. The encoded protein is CASSFASYNEQFF.

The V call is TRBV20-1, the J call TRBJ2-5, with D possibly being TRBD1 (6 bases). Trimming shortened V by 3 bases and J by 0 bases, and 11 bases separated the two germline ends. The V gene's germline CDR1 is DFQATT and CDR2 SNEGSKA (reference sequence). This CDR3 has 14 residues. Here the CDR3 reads CSARDRTDQETQYF. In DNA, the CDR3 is TGCAGTGCTAGGGATAGGACAGACCAAGAGACCCAGTACTTC.

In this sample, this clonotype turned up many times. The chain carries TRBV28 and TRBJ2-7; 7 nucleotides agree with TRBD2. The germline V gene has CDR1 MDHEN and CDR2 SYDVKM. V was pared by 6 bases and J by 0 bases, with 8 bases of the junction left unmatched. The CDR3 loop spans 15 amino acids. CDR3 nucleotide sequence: TGTGCCAGCAGCTCCGGACTAGTACGCTCCTACGAGCAGTACTTC. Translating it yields CASSSGLVRSYEQYF. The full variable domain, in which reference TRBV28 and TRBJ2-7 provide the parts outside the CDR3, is DVKVTQSSRYLVKRTGEKVFLECVQDMDHENMFWYRQDPGLGLRLIYFSYDVKMKEKGDIPEGYSVSREKKERFSLILESASTNQTSMYLCASSSGLVRSYEQYFGPGTRLTVT.

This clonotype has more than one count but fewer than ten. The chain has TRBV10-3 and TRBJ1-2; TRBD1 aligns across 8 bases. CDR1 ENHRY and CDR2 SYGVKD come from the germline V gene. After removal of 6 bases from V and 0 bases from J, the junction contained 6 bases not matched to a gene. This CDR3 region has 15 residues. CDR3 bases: TGTGCCATCAGCGCAACAGGGGGTCCTAACTATGGCTACACCTTC. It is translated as CAISATGGPNYGYTF.

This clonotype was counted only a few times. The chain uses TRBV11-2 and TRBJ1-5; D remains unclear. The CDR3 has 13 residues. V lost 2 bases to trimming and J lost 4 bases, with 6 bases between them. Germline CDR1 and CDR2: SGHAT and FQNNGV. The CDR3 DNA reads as TGTGCCAGCAGCTTATCAGTTAATCAGCCCCAGCATTTT. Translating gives CASSLSVNQPQHF.

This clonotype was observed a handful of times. As DNA, the CDR3 is TGTGCCAGCACAGGGACAGGAGAATATGGTTCACCCCTCCACTTT. Its protein is CASTGTGEYGSPLHF. V is TRBV2 and J is TRBJ1-6; 8 bases are shared with TRBD1. CDR1 and CDR2 (germline): SNHLY, FYNNEI. CDR3 size: 15 residues. Losses at the gene ends were 7 bases for V and 9 bases for J; bases not matched to a gene: 11.

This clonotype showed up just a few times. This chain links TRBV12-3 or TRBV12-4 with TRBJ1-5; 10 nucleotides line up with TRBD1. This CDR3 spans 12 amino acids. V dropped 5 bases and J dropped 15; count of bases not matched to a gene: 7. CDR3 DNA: TGTGCCAGCAGTATCGGGACAGGGGAAGGGCATTTT. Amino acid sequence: CASSIGTGEGHF.

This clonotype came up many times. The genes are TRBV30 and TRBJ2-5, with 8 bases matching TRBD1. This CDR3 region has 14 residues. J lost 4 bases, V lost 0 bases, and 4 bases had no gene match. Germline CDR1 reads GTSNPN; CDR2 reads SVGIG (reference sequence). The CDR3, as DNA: TGTGCCTGGAGTGTACCAGGGGGCCGAGAGACCCAGTACTTC. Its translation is CAWSVPGGRETQYF.

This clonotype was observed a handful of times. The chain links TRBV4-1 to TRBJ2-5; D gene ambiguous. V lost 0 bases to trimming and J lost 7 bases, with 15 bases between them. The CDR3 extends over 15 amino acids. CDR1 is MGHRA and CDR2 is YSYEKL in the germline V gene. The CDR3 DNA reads TGCGCCAGCAGCCAAGATCTTGTCGTCGTGGCGACCCAGTACTTC. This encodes CASSQDLVVVATQYF.

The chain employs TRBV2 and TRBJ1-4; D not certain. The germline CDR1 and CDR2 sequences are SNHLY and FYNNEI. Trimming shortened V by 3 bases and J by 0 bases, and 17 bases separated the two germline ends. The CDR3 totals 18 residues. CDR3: CASSEGSGSIATNEKLFF. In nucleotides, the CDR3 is TGTGCCAGCAGTGAGGGGTCGGGCAGCATCGCAACTAATGAAAAACTGTTTTTT.

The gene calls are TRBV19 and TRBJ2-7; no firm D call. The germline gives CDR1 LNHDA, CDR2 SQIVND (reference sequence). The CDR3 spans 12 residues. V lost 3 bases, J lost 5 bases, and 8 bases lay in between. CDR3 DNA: TGTGCCAGTAGTATGGACGGTAACGAGCAGTACTTC. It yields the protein CASSMDGNEQYF.

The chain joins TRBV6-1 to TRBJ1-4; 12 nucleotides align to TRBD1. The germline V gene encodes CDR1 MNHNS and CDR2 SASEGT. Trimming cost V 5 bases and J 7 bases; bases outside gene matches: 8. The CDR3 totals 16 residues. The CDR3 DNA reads TGTGCCAGCAGTCGGGACAGGGGGCGTTCTAGTGAAAAACTGTTTTTT. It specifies CASSRDRGRSSEKLFF.